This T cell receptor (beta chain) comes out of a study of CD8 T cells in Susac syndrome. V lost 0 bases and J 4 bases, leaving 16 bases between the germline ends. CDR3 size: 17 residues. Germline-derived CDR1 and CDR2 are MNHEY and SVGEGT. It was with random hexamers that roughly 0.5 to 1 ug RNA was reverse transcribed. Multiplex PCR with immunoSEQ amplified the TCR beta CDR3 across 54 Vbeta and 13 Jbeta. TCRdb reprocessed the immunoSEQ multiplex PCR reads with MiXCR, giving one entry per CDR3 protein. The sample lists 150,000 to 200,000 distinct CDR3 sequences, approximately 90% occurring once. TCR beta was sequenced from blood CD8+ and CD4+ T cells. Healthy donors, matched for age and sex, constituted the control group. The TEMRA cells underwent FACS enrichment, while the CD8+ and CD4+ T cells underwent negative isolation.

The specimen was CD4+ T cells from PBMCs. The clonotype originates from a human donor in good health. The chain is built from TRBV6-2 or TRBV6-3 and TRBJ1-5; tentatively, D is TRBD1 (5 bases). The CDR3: CASSYSNHGAGNQPQHF. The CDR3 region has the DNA TGTGCCAGCAGTTACTCGAATCACGGGGCTGGGAATCAGCCCCAGCATTTT.